This TCR beta chain emerged from a study of shared clonotypes between healthy human individuals. Whole-study context: Each donor's CD4 naive and CD4 memory cells filled three plates apiece, CD8 naive two, and CD8 memory one. Study outcomes and limitations: Generation of non-shared clonotypes was less probable than generation of clonotypes shared by all four donors.

Naive CD45RA+ and memory CD45RA-negative subsets were split from CD4+ cells. In the authors' workflow: Owing to the provision of junction-only sequences devoid of quality scores by immunoSEQ, filtering differed. Method: immunoSEQ multiplex PCR; TCRdb's copy keeps in-frame clones and lacks some. V and J calls plus clone size are reproduced from that table; the DNA served to infer D and trimming. The profile shows about 2.4 million clones, more than 85% of them singletons. In regard to this clone: No antigen is known for it.

This TCR derives from a man aged 18-30 years in good health. Some clones in this sample may be carry-over from other donors' samples. The sample consisted of naive CD4+ T cells from PBMCs. Subset reported: CD45RA+ positively selected.

CDR3 residues: CAWSPWTADDEQFF. The DNA of the CDR3 is TGTGCCTGGAGTCCCTGGACTGCGGACGACGAGCAGTTCTTC. The V gene is TRBV30, the J gene TRBJ2-1; D possibly corresponds to TRBD2 (5 bases). CDR3 length equals 14 residues. CDR1 and CDR2 from the germline V gene are GTSNPN and SVGIG (reference sequence). V was shortened by 2 bases and J by 10 bases, with 18 bases between the two germline ends.